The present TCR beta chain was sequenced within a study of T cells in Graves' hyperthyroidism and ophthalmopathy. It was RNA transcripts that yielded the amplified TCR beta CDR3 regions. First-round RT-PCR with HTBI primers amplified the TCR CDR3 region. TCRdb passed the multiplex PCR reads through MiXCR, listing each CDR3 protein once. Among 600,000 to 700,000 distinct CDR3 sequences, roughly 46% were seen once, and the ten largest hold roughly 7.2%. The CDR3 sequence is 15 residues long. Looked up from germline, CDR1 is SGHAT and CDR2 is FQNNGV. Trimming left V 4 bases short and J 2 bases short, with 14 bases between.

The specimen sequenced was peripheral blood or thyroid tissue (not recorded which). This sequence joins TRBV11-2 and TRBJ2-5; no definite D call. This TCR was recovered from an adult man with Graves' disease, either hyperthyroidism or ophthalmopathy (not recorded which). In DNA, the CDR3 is TGTGCCAGCAGCTCCCCACCAGGCGCTCAAGAGACCCAGTACTTC. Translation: CASSSPPGAQETQYF.